This entry lists 29 T cell receptor beta chains sequenced from one sample in a study of cytomegalovirus exposure and HLA in healthy donors. Primers for the PCR totalled 60 Vbeta and 13 Jbeta. Sequenced by immunoSEQ multiplex PCR; TCRdb stores in-frame clones only, minus some. The table lists about 170,000 clones, roughly 84% of them singletons. Sequencing was carried out using PBMCs. These receptor sequences come from a man under 40 in good health and CMV-seropositive.

This clone has a single count. J is TRBJ1-2 and V is TRBV2; possible D gene TRBD1, 5 bases. The V end was cut by 1 base, the J end by 2 bases, with 14 bases between. The length of the CDR3 is 16 residues. Germline CDR1 reads SNHLY; CDR2 reads FYNNEI. The CDR3 loop reads CASSEVTWGLNYGYTF. CDR3 nucleotide sequence: TGTGCCAGCAGTGAAGTTACGTGGGGACTAAACTATGGCTACACCTTC.

In this sample, this clone turned up a few times. The genes are TRBV5-6 and TRBJ2-5; 11 nucleotides match TRBD2. V shed 4 bases, J shed 4 bases, and the junction held 9 bases outside the gene matches. The CDR3 has 16 residues. The germline V gene encodes CDR1 SGHDT and CDR2 YYEEEE. The CDR3 sequence is CASSRPATSGRETQYF. In DNA, the CDR3 is TGTGCCAGCAGCCGCCCCGCCACTAGCGGGAGAGAGACCCAGTACTTC. Supplemented by reference TRBV5-6 and TRBJ2-5, the full variable domain reads DAGVTQSPTHLIKTRGQQVTLRCSPKSGHDTVSWYQQALGQGPQFIFQYYEEEERQRGNFPDRFSGHQFPNYSSELNVNALLLGDSALYLCASSRPATSGRETQYFGPGTRLLVL.

The chain is built from TRBV7-3 and TRBJ2-3; 8 nucleotides match TRBD2. The ends lost 3 bases at V and 7 bases at J; junction bases unmatched: 9. Germline V CDR1 and CDR2: SGHTA, FQGTGA. There are 15 residues in the CDR3. Here the CDR3 reads CASSFGGAQGNTQYF. The CDR3 nucleotides read TGTGCCAGCAGCTTCGGGGGGGCGCAGGGGAATACGCAGTATTTT. Combining the CDR3 with reference TRBV7-3 and TRBJ2-3 gives the whole variable domain GAGVSQTPSNKVTEKGKYVELRCDPISGHTALYWYRQSLGQGPEFLIYFQGTGAADDSGLPNDRFFAVRPEGSVSTLKIQRTERGDSAVYLCASSFGGAQGNTQYFGPGTRLTVL.

The chain has TRBV7-3 and TRBJ2-1, with 8 bases identical to TRBD2. This CDR3 spans 15 amino acids. The germline CDR1 and CDR2 sequences are SGHTA and FQGTGA. Trimming removed 5 bases from V and 2 bases from J; junction bases left unmatched: 5. This chain's CDR3 is CASSPQAGAYNEQFF. CDR3 sequence (DNA): TGTGCCAGCAGCCCCCAAGCGGGAGCCTACAATGAGCAGTTCTTC.

The chain joins TRBV4-3 to TRBJ2-1, with 9 bases identical to TRBD2. Trimming cost V 0 bases and J 5 bases; bases outside gene matches: 17. Germline CDR1 LGHNA, CDR2 YSLEER. The CDR3 runs to 20 residues. CDR3 sequence reads: CASSQERGSGRVTTNNEQFF. CDR3 nucleotide sequence: TGCGCCAGCAGCCAAGAGCGGGGTAGCGGGAGAGTCACCACGAACAATGAGCAGTTCTTC.

The V and J genes are TRBV7-9 and TRBJ2-5; D unresolved. Germline V CDR1 and CDR2: SEHNR, FQNEAQ (reference sequence). V was cut by 5 bases and J by 5 bases, with 6 bases left in between. This CDR3 has 11 residues. The CDR3 DNA sequence: TGTGCCAGCAGCCCAGTGGAGACCCAGTACTTC. It translates to CASSPVETQYF.

The chain joins TRBV5-4 to TRBJ2-1, with 7 bases fitting TRBD1. Germline V gene lookup returns CDR1 SGHNT and CDR2 YYREEE (reference sequence). This CDR3 contains 15 residues. The junction had 6 bases not matched to a gene; V was cut back by 4 bases and J by 2 bases. The CDR3 spells CASSAPDRAYNEQFF. CDR3 nucleotides: TGTGCCAGCAGCGCACCCGACAGGGCCTACAATGAGCAGTTCTTC.

This clone was counted once. This chain joins TRBV27 and TRBJ2-1; 10 bases are shared with TRBD2. With V trimmed by 7 bases and J by 5 bases, 11 bases remained unmatched. This CDR3 is built from 16 residues. CDR1 and CDR2 from the germline V gene are MNHEY and SMNVEV (reference sequence). As DNA, the CDR3 is TGTGCCAGCACCTCCAGTAAGCTAGCGGGAGACAATGAGCAGTTCTTC. It is translated as CASTSSKLAGDNEQFF.

The CDR3 region has the DNA TGTGCCAGTAGTATGTCGTCACGAGGGCAAGAGACCCAGTACTTC. Translating it yields CASSMSSRGQETQYF. The J gene is TRBJ2-5, the V gene TRBV19; maybe TRBD2 (5 bases). The CDR3 has 15 amino acids. The V end was cut by 3 bases, the J end by 2 bases, with 13 bases between. CDR1 is LNHDA, CDR2 SQIVND, per germline (reference sequence).

This chain links TRBV5-4 with TRBJ2-7; 7 bases are a match to TRBD2. The CDR3 has 13 amino acids. The trim removed 4 bases at V and 4 bases at J, leaving 5 bases unmatched. The germline CDR1 and CDR2 sequences are SGHNT and YYREEE (reference sequence). The CDR3 nucleotides are TGTGCCAGCAGCCCGATGCGGGGGTACGAGCAGTACTTC. Translation: CASSPMRGYEQYF.

This chain links TRBV5-1 with TRBJ1-2; D gene unclear. This CDR3 is built from 14 residues. Germline V gene sequence: CDR1 SGHRS, CDR2 YFSETQ. The germline V and J ends were trimmed by 3 bases and 7 bases, with 16 bases remaining between them. The CDR3 loop reads CASSSTEVVGGYTF. DNA for the CDR3: TGCGCCAGCAGCTCCACTGAGGTAGTCGGTGGCTACACCTTC.

V and J are TRBV5-1 and TRBJ1-1; perhaps TRBD1 as D (6 bases). From germline, CDR1 is SGHRS and CDR2 YFSETQ. CDR3 length equals 14 residues. Trimming pared 7 bases from V and 8 bases from J, leaving 21 bases between. CDR3 protein: CASHTGAGAGEAFF. The CDR3 DNA sequence: TGCGCCAGCCATACGGGGGCGGGGGCTGGGGAAGCTTTCTTT.

The gene calls are TRBV6-1 and TRBJ2-1; maybe TRBD2 (6 bases). The CDR3 runs to 14 residues. Trimming pared 4 bases from V and 8 bases from J, leaving 15 bases between. CDR1 and CDR2 from the germline V gene are MNHNS and SASEGT. CDR3 protein: CASSVTSGFDEQFF. As DNA, the CDR3 is TGTGCCAGCAGTGTGACTAGTGGGTTCGATGAGCAGTTCTTC.

The chain is built from TRBV6-5 and TRBJ2-1; D not certain. There are 11 residues in the CDR3. In germline, CDR1 is MNHEY, CDR2 SVGAGI. Trimming cost V 4 bases and J 6 bases, with 4 bases left between them. Written as DNA, the CDR3 is TGTGCCAGCAGTTCAGGCAATGAGCAGTTCTTC. It translates to CASSSGNEQFF.

The genes are TRBV27 and TRBJ2-7; D is unresolved. The CDR3 totals 14 residues. Germline assignment: CDR1 MNHEY and CDR2 SMNVEV (reference sequence). Trimming took 2 bases from V and 0 from J, leaving 8 bases between them. The CDR3 DNA reads as TGTGCCAGCAGTTTAACCGCGCCCTCCTACGAGCAGTACTTC. Amino acid sequence: CASSLTAPSYEQYF.

The genes are TRBV25-1 and TRBJ2-7; D uncertain. Between the trimmed V and J ends, which lost 3 bases and 3 bases, there was a span of 3 bases. The germline V gene encodes CDR1 MGHDK and CDR2 SYGVNS. CDR3 length: 11 residues. CDR3 DNA sequence: TGTGCCAGCAGTGATAGCTACGAGCAGTACGTC. Amino acids: CASSDSYEQYV.

The gene calls are TRBV6-5 and TRBJ2-2; D gene uncertain. Trimming took 4 bases from V and 1 from J, leaving 7 bases between them. The CDR3 runs to 14 residues. Germline values: CDR1 MNHEY, CDR2 SVGAGI. CDR3 amino acids: CASSFLRNTGELFF. DNA of the CDR3: TGTGCCAGCAGTTTTCTGCGGAACACCGGGGAGCTGTTTTTT.

The rearrangement joins TRBV1 to TRBJ2-7; the table's D call, TRBD2, has no DNA check behind it. TRBV1 is noted as a pseudogene. The CDR3 contains 18 residues. The CDR3: CTSSQDLGLAESWAEQYV. The CDR3 nucleotides are TGCACCAGCAGCCAAGATCTAGGGCTAGCGGAGTCATGGGCCGAGCAGTACGTC.

This chain links TRBV21-1 with TRBJ2-7; TRBD2 was called by the table and not checked on the DNA. TRBV21-1 is a pseudogene locus. This CDR3 is built from 15 residues. The CDR3 loop is CASSKVGSVLYEQYV. CDR3 DNA: TGTGCCAGCAGCAAAGTCGGTTCCGTACTATACGAGCAGTACGTC.

The CDR3: CASSRTGGGVNTEAFF. CDR3 DNA: TGTGCCAGCTCACGGACAGGGGGCGGGGTGAACACTGAAGCTTTCTTT. This chain joins TRBV18 and TRBJ1-1; 11 nucleotides align to TRBD1. The CDR3 totals 16 residues. Germline CDR1 KGHSH, CDR2 LQKENI. V dropped 4 bases and J dropped 0; count of bases not matched to a gene: 4.

The chain is built from TRBV9 and TRBJ1-1, with TRBD1 identical over 10 bases. The CDR3 is 14 amino acids. CDR1 is SGDLS and CDR2 is YYNGEE in the germline V gene. The junction had 3 bases not matched to a gene; V was cut back by 5 bases and J by 2 bases. CDR3 DNA sequence: TGTGCCAGCAGGAAGACAGGGGGCAACACTGAAGCTTTCTTT. As protein: CASRKTGGNTEAFF. Complete variable domain (other parts from reference TRBV9 and TRBJ1-1): DSGVTQTPKHLITATGQRVTLRCSPRSGDLSVYWYQQSLDQGLQFLIQYYNGEERAKGNILERFSAQQFPDLHSELNLSSLELGDSALYFCASRKTGGNTEAFFGQGTRLTVV.

This chain connects TRBV5-6 to TRBJ2-1; possible D gene TRBD2, 6 bases. The germline V gene encodes CDR1 SGHDT and CDR2 YYEEEE. This CDR3 contains 14 residues. The V end was cut by 0 bases, the J end by 7 bases, with 11 bases between. The CDR3 region is CASSLVGSGNEQFF. CDR3 sequence (DNA): TGTGCCAGCAGCTTGGTCGGGAGTGGAAATGAGCAGTTCTTC.

The chain employs TRBV27 and TRBJ2-7, with 7 bases that match TRBD2. V gave up 2 bases and J gave up 1 base; unmatched junction bases: 2. The CDR3 is 14 amino acids. CDR1 and CDR2 (germline): MNHEY, SMNVEV (reference sequence). Written as DNA, the CDR3 is TGTGCCAGCAGTTTAATCGGGGGGTCCTACGAGCAGTACTTC. It yields the protein CASSLIGGSYEQYF.

J is TRBJ2-1 and V is TRBV5-1, with 13 bases identical to TRBD2. CDR3 size: 17 residues. With V trimmed by 2 bases and J by 2 bases, 4 bases remained unmatched. CDR1 is SGHRS, CDR2 YFSETQ, per germline. The chain's CDR3 is CASSFGLAGVTYNEQFF. The CDR3 DNA reads as TGCGCCAGCAGCTTCGGACTAGCGGGAGTCACCTACAATGAGCAGTTCTTC. Variable domain in full (rest from reference TRBV5-1 and TRBJ2-1): KAGVTQTPRYLIKTRGQQVTLSCSPISGHRSVSWYQQTPGQGLQFLFEYFSETQRNKGNFPGRFSGRQFSNSRSEMNVSTLELGDSALYLCASSFGLAGVTYNEQFFGPGTRLTVL.

The genes are TRBV7-2 and TRBJ2-7; tentative D call: TRBD2 (5 bases). V shed 2 bases and J shed 6 bases, with 11 bases lying between them. The CDR3 spans 13 residues. Germline V gene lookup returns CDR1 SGHTA and CDR2 FQGNSA. The CDR3 sequence: CASSLRGRFEQYF. The CDR3, as DNA: TGTGCCAGCAGCTTACGGGGTCGATTCGAGCAGTACTTC.

The rearrangement links TRBV6-5 to TRBJ1-1; 9 nucleotides align to TRBD1. This CDR3 has 13 amino acids. Germline V lookup: CDR1 MNHEY, CDR2 SVGAGI. V trimming: 6 bases; J trimming: 4 bases; junction bases outside the gene matches: 3. In nucleotides, the CDR3 is TGTGCCAGCAGACAGGGGGCGAGCACTGAAGCTTTCTTT. This sequence encodes CASRQGASTEAFF.

This clone was detected a few times. V usage is TRBV6-5 and J usage is TRBJ2-7; TRBD1 agrees at 8 bases. The length of the CDR3 is 13 residues. V shed 4 bases and J 2 bases; nucleotides not matched to a gene: 1. Germline V lookup: CDR1 MNHEY, CDR2 SVGAGI. Here the CDR3 reads CASSSGGPYEQYF. In DNA form, the CDR3 reads TGTGCCAGCAGTTCAGGGGGCCCCTACGAGCAGTACTTC.

Concerning this clone: The DNA is omitted, as the CDR3 cannot be located on it reliably, and the CDR3 follows TCRdb's listing. The V call is TRBV5-6, the J call TRBJ1-2; whether TRBD1, the table's D call, matches the DNA was not checked. Germline V gene sequence: CDR1 SGHDT, CDR2 YYEEEE. 14 amino acids form the CDR3, both terminal residues included. This CDR3 reads CASSLWGQGSGGTF.

The chain uses TRBV5-1 and TRBJ2-1; 11 bases map to TRBD2. The CDR3 loop spans 19 amino acids. Trimming at V came to 0 bases and at J to 3 bases, leaving 11 bases not matched to a gene. CDR1 is SGHRS, CDR2 YFSETQ, per germline. The DNA for the CDR3 is TGCGCCAGCAGCTTGGTATATTCCGGGACTAGCGGACACTACAATGAGCAGTTCTTC. This gives the protein CASSLVYSGTSGHYNEQFF.